The 2 T cell receptor beta chains presented below share a single source sample, sequenced in a study of T cells after yellow fever vaccination. TCRdb called the 5' RACE reads again in MiXCR, with one record for every CDR3 protein. The sample has 610,000 or so distinct CDR3 sequences; roughly an eighth are singletons. The sequences come from PBMCs, collected on the day of the yellow fever booster vaccination. These receptors came from a young man who received the YFV17D yellow fever vaccine.

This clonotype was found a few times. The V call is TRBV4-3, the J call TRBJ2-3, with 15 nucleotides matching TRBD2. Germline-derived CDR1 and CDR2 are LGHNA and YSLEER. CDR3 length: 20 amino acids. After removal of 0 bases from V and 0 bases from J, the junction contained 7 bases not matched to a gene. CDR3 protein: CASSQDPPGLAGGSTDTQYF. In nucleotides, the CDR3 is TGCGCCAGCAGCCAAGATCCTCCGGGACTAGCGGGAGGTAGCACAGATACGCAGTATTTT.

The chain employs TRBV5-6 and TRBJ2-6; TRBD2 is a possible D gene (5 bases). The CDR3 spans 15 residues. From germline, CDR1 is SGHDT and CDR2 YYEEEE. The V and J ends lost 4 bases and 4 bases respectively, with 12 bases between them. CDR3 sequence reads: CASSEGASGANVLTF. The CDR3 DNA reads TGTGCCAGCAGCGAGGGCGCGTCAGGGGCCAACGTCCTGACTTTC.